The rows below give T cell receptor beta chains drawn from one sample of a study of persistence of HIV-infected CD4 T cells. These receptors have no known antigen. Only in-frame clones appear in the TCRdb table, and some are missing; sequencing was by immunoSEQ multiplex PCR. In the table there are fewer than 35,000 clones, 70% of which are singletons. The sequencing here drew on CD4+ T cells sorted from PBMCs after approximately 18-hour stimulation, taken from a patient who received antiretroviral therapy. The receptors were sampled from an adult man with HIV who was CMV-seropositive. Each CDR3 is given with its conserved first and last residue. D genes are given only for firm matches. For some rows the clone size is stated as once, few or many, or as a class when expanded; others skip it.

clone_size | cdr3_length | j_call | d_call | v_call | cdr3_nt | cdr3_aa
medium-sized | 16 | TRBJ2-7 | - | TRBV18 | TGTGCCAGCTCACCGGGGGGCACACCCAGCTCCTACGAGCAGTACTTC | CASSPGGTPSSYEQYF
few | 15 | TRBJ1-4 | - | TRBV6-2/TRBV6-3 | TGTGCCAGCAGTTCCCTGTCTGCAACTAATGAAAAACTGTTTTTT | CASSSLSATNEKLFF
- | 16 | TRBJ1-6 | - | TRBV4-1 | TGCGCCAGCAGCCAAGATTCGGGTCGGACGGGCTCACCCCTCCACTTT | CASSQDSGRTGSPLHF
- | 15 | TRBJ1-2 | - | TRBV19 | TGTGCCAGTAGTCCAGTAGGACAAGTCCTCTATGGCTACACCTTC | CASSPVGQVLYGYTF
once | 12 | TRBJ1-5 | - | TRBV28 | TGCGTTACAGGGATTAGCAATCAGCCCCAGCATTTT | CVTGISNQPQHF
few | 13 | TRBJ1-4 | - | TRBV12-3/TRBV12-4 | TGTGCCAGCAGTAACCGGGACCAACCGCGACTGTTTTTT | CASSNRDQPRLFF
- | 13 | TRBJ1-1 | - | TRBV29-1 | TGCAGCGTGAGACCGGGACAGAACACTGAAGCTTTCTTT | CSVRPGQNTEAFF
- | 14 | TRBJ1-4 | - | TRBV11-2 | TGTGCCAGCAGCTCCCTTGAAACTAATGAAAAACTGTTTTTT | CASSSLETNEKLFF
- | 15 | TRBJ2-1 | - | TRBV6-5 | TGTGCCAGCAGCTACCGGACAAGGGTCTACAATGAGCAGTTCTTC | CASSYRTRVYNEQFF
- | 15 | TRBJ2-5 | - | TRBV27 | TGTGCCAGCAGTTTATACAGGCGAGAGGGGGAGACCCAGTACTTC | CASSLYRREGETQYF
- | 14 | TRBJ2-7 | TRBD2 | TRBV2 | TGTGCCAGCAGTGTAAGGGAGGGAACCTACGAGCAGTACTTC | CASSVREGTYEQYF
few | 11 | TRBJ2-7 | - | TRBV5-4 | TGTGCCAGCAGCTCCGCATACGAGCAGTACTTC | CASSSAYEQYF
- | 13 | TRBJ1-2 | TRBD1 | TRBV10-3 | TGTGCCACTGGGGGACAGGGCATTGTTGGCTACACCTTC | CATGGQGIVGYTF
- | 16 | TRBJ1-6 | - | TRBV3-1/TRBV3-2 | TGTGCCAGCAGCCAAGACGCACAGGTGCTTAATTCACCCCTCCACTTT | CASSQDAQVLNSPLHF
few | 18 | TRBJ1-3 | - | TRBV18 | TGTGCCAGCTCACCACCGAGGGCAGGGCCTGGCTCTGGAAACACCATATATTTT | CASSPPRAGPGSGNTIYF
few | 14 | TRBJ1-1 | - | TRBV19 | TGTGCCAGTAGTACTGGAGGGGTGAACACTGAAGCTTTCTTT | CASSTGGVNTEAFF
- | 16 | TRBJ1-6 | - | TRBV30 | TGTGCCTGGAGTGTACGATCGAGCTCCTATAATTCACCCCTCCACTTT | CAWSVRSSSYNSPLHF
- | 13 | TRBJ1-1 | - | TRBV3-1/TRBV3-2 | TGTGCCAGCAGCCAAGGAGGGGGGACTGAAGCTTTCTTT | CASSQGGGTEAFF
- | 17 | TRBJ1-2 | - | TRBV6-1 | TGTGCCAGCAGTGAAATGACGCTCCGACAAACCACTAGCGGCTACACCTTC | CASSEMTLRQTTSGYTF
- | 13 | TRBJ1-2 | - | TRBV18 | TGTGCCAGCTCACCGGGATCTAACTATGGCTACACCTTC | CASSPGSNYGYTF
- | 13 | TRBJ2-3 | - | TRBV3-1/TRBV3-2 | TGTGCCAGCAGGCAGGGGAGCACAGATACGCAGTATTTT | CASRQGSTDTQYF
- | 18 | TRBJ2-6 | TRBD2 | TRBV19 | TGTGCCAGTAGTATTAGGGGAGGGCAGAGCTCTGGGGCCAACGTCCTGACTTTC | CASSIRGGQSSGANVLTF
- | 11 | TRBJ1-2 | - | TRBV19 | TGTGCCAGTAGTAACAACTATGGCTACACCTTC | CASSNNYGYTF
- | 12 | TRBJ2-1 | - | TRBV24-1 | TGTGCCACCAGTGTCCAGGGGAATGAGCAGTTCTTC | CATSVQGNEQFF
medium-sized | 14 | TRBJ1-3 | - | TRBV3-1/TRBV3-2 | TGTGCCAGCAGCCCCTACCCCGGAGGAAACACCATATATTTT | CASSPYPGGNTIYF
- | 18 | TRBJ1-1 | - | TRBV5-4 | TGTGCCAGCAGCTTGTCTAGGGGGGCCGCATCCGCCAACACTGAAGCTTTCTTT | CASSLSRGAASANTEAFF
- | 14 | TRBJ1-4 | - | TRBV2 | TGTGCCAGCAGTGTTTCCGGGGCGGGTGAAAAACTGTTTTTT | CASSVSGAGEKLFF
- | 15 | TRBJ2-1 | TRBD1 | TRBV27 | TGTGCCAGCAGGAAAGACAGGGACTCCTACAATGAGCAGTTCTTC | CASRKDRDSYNEQFF
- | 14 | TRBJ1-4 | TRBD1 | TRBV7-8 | TGTGCCAGCAGCCCGACAGGGGGCCGGGAAAAACTGTTTTTT | CASSPTGGREKLFF
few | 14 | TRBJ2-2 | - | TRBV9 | TGTGCCAGCAGCGCGACAGGTTTTACCGGGGAGCTGTTTTTT | CASSATGFTGELFF
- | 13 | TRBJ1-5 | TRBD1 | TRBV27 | TGTGCCAGCAGTCCTGGACAGGCAAGGACCCAGCATTTT | CASSPGQARTQHF
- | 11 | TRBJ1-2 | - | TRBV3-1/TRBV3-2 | TGTGCCAGCAGCCAGGGGTTTGGCTACACCTTC | CASSQGFGYTF
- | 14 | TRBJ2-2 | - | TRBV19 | TGTGCCAGCCACAGGGCAGGGGACACCGGGGAGCTGTTTTTT | CASHRAGDTGELFF
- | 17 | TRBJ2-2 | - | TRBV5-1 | TGCGCCAGCAGCTCAAGCCCAGGGCGAGCGAACACCGGGGAGCTGTTTTTT | CASSSSPGRANTGELFF
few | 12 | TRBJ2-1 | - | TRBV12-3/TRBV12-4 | TGTGCCAGCAGTTATGCTCGCAATGAGCAGTTCTTC | CASSYARNEQFF
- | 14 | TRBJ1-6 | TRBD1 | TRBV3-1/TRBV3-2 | TGTGCCAGCAGCCAAGGACAGGGCAGGTCACCCCTCCACTTT | CASSQGQGRSPLHF
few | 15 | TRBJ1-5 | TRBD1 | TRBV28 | TGTGCCAGCAATAGACAGGGAAATAGCAATCAGCCCCAGCATTTT | CASNRQGNSNQPQHF
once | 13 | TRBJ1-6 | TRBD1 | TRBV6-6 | TGTGCCAGCCGGGACAGGGTGAATTCACCCCTCCACTTT | CASRDRVNSPLHF
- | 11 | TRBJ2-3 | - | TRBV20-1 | TGCAGTGCTAGGCGTCCAGATACGCAGTATTTT | CSARRPDTQYF
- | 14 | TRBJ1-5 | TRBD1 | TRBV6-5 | TGTGCCAGTACGAGACAGGGTAAGGATCAGCCCCAGCATTTT | CASTRQGKDQPQHF
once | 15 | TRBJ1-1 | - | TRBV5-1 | TGCGCCAGCAGCTTGAGCGGGCGGGCAGACCAAGGAGCTTTCTTT | CASSLSGRADQGAFF
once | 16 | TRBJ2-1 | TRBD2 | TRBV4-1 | TGCGCCAGCAGTCGAACTAGCGGGGGGGCCAGGAATGAGCAGTTCTTC | CASSRTSGGARNEQFF
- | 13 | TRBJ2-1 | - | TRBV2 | TGTGCCAGCGGGGGGGGGCCTTACAATGAGCAGTTCTTC | CASGGGPYNEQFF
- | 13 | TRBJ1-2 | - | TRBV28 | TGTGCCAGCGGCTCAGCAGCTAACTATGGCTACACCTTC | CASGSAANYGYTF
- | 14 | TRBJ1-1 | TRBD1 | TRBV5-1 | TGCGCCAGCAGCTCGGGACAGGGGAACACTGAAGCTTTCTTT | CASSSGQGNTEAFF
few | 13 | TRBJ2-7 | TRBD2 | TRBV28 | TGTGCCAGCAGTCTCGGGGGGAGGGCCGAGCAGTACTTC | CASSLGGRAEQYF
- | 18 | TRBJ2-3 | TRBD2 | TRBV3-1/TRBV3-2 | TGTGCCAGCAGCCAAGGGCGTAGCGGGGGGGCCTCCACAAATACGCAGTATTTT | CASSQGRSGGASTNTQYF
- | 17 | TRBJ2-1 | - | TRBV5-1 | TGCGCCAGCAGCTTGGACTGGGGGGGACACTCCTACAATGAGCAGTTCTTC | CASSLDWGGHSYNEQFF
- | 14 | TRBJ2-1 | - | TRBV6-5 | TGTGCCAGCAGTCCCGGGAACACCTACAATGAGCAGTTCTTC | CASSPGNTYNEQFF
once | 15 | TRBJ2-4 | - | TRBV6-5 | TGTGCCAGCAGTTACCTACAGGGTACCAAAAACATTCAGTACTTC | CASSYLQGTKNIQYF
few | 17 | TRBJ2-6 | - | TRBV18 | TGTGCCAGCTCACCACCGGCTGGAAGCTCTGGGGCCAACGTCCTGACTTTC | CASSPPAGSSGANVLTF
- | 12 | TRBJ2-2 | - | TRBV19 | TGTGCCAGTAGGAGTAACACCGGGGAGCTGTTTTTT | CASRSNTGELFF
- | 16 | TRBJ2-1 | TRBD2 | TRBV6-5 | TGTGCCAGCAGTTACTCTGGGACTATTACCTACAATGAGCAGTTCTTC | CASSYSGTITYNEQFF